This T cell receptor (beta chain) was identified in a study of T cells in Graves' hyperthyroidism and ophthalmopathy. TCR beta CDR3 regions were amplified from RNA transcripts. During a first-round RT-PCR of the TCR CDR3, the HTBI primer set was used. TCRdb redid the calling of the multiplex PCR reads with MiXCR, one entry per CDR3 protein. The table has about 560,000 distinct CDR3 sequences, around 15% seen once. J was trimmed by 4 bases and V by 2 bases; bases with no gene match: 2. Germline loops: CDR1 SQVTM, CDR2 ANQGSEA. This CDR3 spans 14 amino acids. This rearrangement joins TRBV29-1 to TRBJ2-3, with 11 positions matching TRBD1. What was sequenced was blood. The sequence was collected from a middle-aged woman with Graves' hyperthyroidism. The CDR3 loop is CSVERDRGSDTQYF. In DNA, the CDR3 is TGCAGCGTTGAACGGGACAGGGGGTCAGATACGCAGTATTTT.